These T cell receptor beta chains were read from a single sample in a study of cytomegalovirus exposure and HLA in healthy donors. Profiled with immunoSEQ multiplex PCR; TCRdb holds only in-frame clones, not every one. Seen here are 170,000 or so clones, roughly four fifths observed once, and the top ten hold approximately 2.9%. What was sequenced was PBMCs. The origin of the receptors is a woman younger than 35 in good health and CMV-seropositive. The CDR3 runs from the conserved cysteine through the conserved F or W. Each record gives: D gene, V gene, CDR3 length, J gene, clone size, CDR3 protein, CDR3 DNA. A D gene is named only where the DNA matches it firmly. Clone sizes are given selectively: once, few, many, or a class where the clone is expanded.

TRBD2	TRBV13	14	TRBJ2-3	-	CASSFKLAGSLRYF	TGTGCCAGCAGCTTTAAACTAGCGGGGTCCTTAAGGTATTTT
TRBD2	TRBV6-5	15	TRBJ2-7	-	CASSRGGLASYEQYF	TGTGCCAGCAGCCGAGGTGGACTAGCGAGCTACGAGCAGTACTTC
-	TRBV2	12	TRBJ1-6	few	CASEETGSPLHF	TGTGCCAGCGAGGAAACCGGTTCACCCCTCCACTTT
TRBD2	TRBV7-6	16	TRBJ2-5	-	CASSPAGRGVQETQYF	TGTGCCAGCAGCCCCGCGGGGCGGGGGGTCCAAGAGACCCAGTACTTC
TRBD1	TRBV11-2	17	TRBJ2-1	-	CASRPIRRTGGFNEQFF	TGTGCCAGCAGACCAATACGAAGGACAGGGGGTTTCAATGAGCAGTTCTTC
-	TRBV7-3	15	TRBJ2-2	-	CASSPGTANTGELFF	TGTGCCAGCAGCCCCGGGACTGCGAACACCGGGGAGCTGTTTTTT
-	TRBV5-1	15	TRBJ1-1	-	CASSLGAGKNTEAFF	TGCGCCAGCAGCTTGGGTGCAGGGAAGAACACTGAAGCTTTCTTT
-	TRBV7-2	14	TRBJ1-1	-	CASSLVVKGGEAFF	TGTGCCAGCAGCTTAGTAGTAAAGGGAGGTGAAGCTTTCTTT
TRBD1	TRBV5-1	14	TRBJ2-2	-	CASMEGQGPGELFF	TGCGCCAGCATGGAGGGACAGGGCCCCGGGGAGCTGTTTTTT
TRBD2	TRBV6-1	16	TRBJ2-1	-	CASSEQPSGGFNEQFF	TGTGCCAGCAGTGAGCAACCTAGCGGGGGATTCAATGAGCAGTTCTTC
-	TRBV15	15	TRBJ1-4	-	CATSRDWQTNEKLFF	TGTGCCACCAGCAGAGATTGGCAGACTAATGAAAAACTGTTTTTT
-	TRBV5-5	15	TRBJ1-3	-	CASSLAGEWGNTIYF	TGTGCCAGCAGCTTGGCCGGGGAGTGGGGAAACACCATATATTTT
TRBD1	TRBV9	14	TRBJ2-7	-	CASSRGPPSYEQYF	TGTGCCAGCAGCAGGGGGCCACCGTCCTACGAGCAGTACTTC
TRBD1	TRBV14	15	TRBJ2-3	-	CASQRIDRATDTQYF	TGTGCCAGCCAGAGGATTGACAGGGCCACAGATACGCAGTATTTT
-	TRBV2	14	TRBJ1-5	few	CASNLGQINQPQHF	TGTGCCAGCAACCTCGGACAGATCAATCAGCCCCAGCATTTT
-	TRBV13	16	TRBJ1-3	-	CASSPPTGSSGNTIYF	TGTGCCAGCAGCCCTCCCACAGGAAGCTCTGGAAACACCATATATTTT
TRBD2	TRBV7-3	17	TRBJ2-3	-	CASSLRGAGEVADTQYF	TGTGCCAGCAGCTTAAGAGGAGCGGGGGAAGTGGCAGATACGCAGTATTTT
-	TRBV6-5	13	TRBJ1-1	-	CASTDNTGAEAFF	TGTGCCAGCACGGATAACACCGGAGCAGAAGCTTTCTTT
TRBD2	TRBV13	15	TRBJ2-5	-	CASSLSGGLAGTQYF	TGTGCCAGCAGCTTAAGTGGGGGATTAGCGGGGACCCAGTACTTC
-	TRBV5-1	13	TRBJ1-2	-	CAEQATGSYGYTF	TGCGCCGAGCAAGCTACAGGGAGCTATGGCTACACCTTC
-	TRBV4-1	16	TRBJ1-4	-	CASSQEAALTFKKLFF	TGCGCCAGCAGCCAAGAGGCAGCGCTCACATTTAAAAAACTGTTTTTT
TRBD1	TRBV2	14	TRBJ2-5	-	CASRPDRGIETQYF	TGTGCCAGCAGACCGGACAGGGGTATCGAGACCCAGTACTTC
-	TRBV6-1	15	TRBJ2-3	-	CASSVLPTPDTTQYF	TGTGCCAGCAGTGTCCTCCCCACCCCAGATACAACGCAGTATTTT
TRBD2	TRBV9	15	TRBJ2-3	-	CASSVGAGGTDTQYF	TGTGCCAGCAGCGTAGGAGCGGGGGGCACAGATACGCAGTATTTT
TRBD1	TRBV29-1	11	TRBJ1-2	-	CSVGDRTGYTF	TGCAGCGTTGGGGACAGAACCGGCTACACCTTC
TRBD1	TRBV19	15	TRBJ1-5	-	CASQKTGWSNQPQHF	TGTGCCAGTCAAAAGACAGGGTGGAGCAATCAGCCCCAGCATTTT
-	TRBV6-1	14	TRBJ2-5	-	CASSEGAYPQTQYF	TGTGCCAGCAGTGAGGGGGCCTACCCCCAGACCCAGTACTTC
-	TRBV6-4	13	TRBJ1-2	once	CASSREAGYGYTF	TGTGCCAGCAGTCGAGAAGCGGGCTATGGCTACACCTTC
-	TRBV6-5	15	TRBJ2-7	-	CASSYFVGQGDEQYF	TGTGCCAGCAGTTACTTTGTGGGGCAGGGCGACGAGCAGTACTTC
TRBD2	TRBV11-2	14	TRBJ2-5	-	CASSSGGLQETQYF	TGTGCCAGCAGCTCCGGGGGGTTACAAGAGACCCAGTACTTC
TRBD2	TRBV6-1	15	TRBJ2-2	-	CAGHSGGRHTGELFF	TGTGCCGGTCATAGCGGGGGCCGTCACACCGGGGAGCTGTTTTTT
-	TRBV7-9	14	TRBJ1-1	-	CASRNGSGLTEAFF	TGTGCCAGCAGAAATGGATCAGGATTGACTGAAGCTTTCTTT
TRBD1	TRBV5-1	14	TRBJ2-5	-	CASSLGGTEETQYF	TGCGCCAGCAGCTTGGGTGGGACAGAAGAGACCCAGTACTTC
-	TRBV6-1	13	TRBJ2-3	-	CASGGAGADTQYF	TGTGCCAGCGGGGGGGCAGGGGCAGATACGCAGTATTTT
-	TRBV11-2	15	TRBJ2-1	-	CASSSRISGDNEQFF	TGTGCCAGCAGCTCCCGTATTTCAGGGGACAATGAGCAGTTCTTC
-	TRBV6-1	14	TRBJ1-1	few	CASSTSGLGTEAFF	TGTGCCAGCAGTACATCAGGGTTAGGCACTGAAGCTTTCTTT
-	TRBV5-4	16	TRBJ1-2	-	CASSRGAAMTNYGYTF	TGTGCCAGCAGCCGGGGGGCGGCGATGACTAACTATGGCTACACCTTC
TRBD1	TRBV6-5	15	TRBJ1-4	-	CASSWTGTGNEKLFF	TGTGCCAGCAGTTGGACCGGGACAGGGAATGAAAAACTGTTTTTT
TRBD2	TRBV27	15	TRBJ2-1	-	CASSPGRGAGGEQFF	TGTGCCAGCAGTCCCGGGAGGGGGGCGGGCGGTGAGCAGTTCTTC
TRBD1	TRBV7-8	16	TRBJ2-7	-	CASSSELVQGASEQYF	TGTGCCAGCAGCTCTGAACTAGTACAGGGGGCTAGTGAGCAGTACTTC
-	TRBV6-1	13	TRBJ1-2	-	CASRRAGNYGYTF	TGTGCCAGCAGGCGTGCGGGCAACTATGGCTACACCTTC
-	TRBV5-3	13	TRBJ1-3	few	CARRGGNGNTIYF	TGTGCCAGAAGAGGAGGGAATGGAAACACCATATATTTT
TRBD2	TRBV18	14	TRBJ2-7	-	CASTVTSGFYEQYF	TGTGCCAGTACCGTGACTAGCGGATTCTACGAGCAGTACTTC
TRBD1	TRBV9	14	TRBJ1-3	-	CASSSTGTGNTIYF	TGTGCCAGCAGCTCGACAGGGACTGGAAACACCATATATTTT
TRBD1	TRBV11-3	18	TRBJ1-4	-	CASSPSRQGLGANEKLFF	TGTGCCAGCAGCCCCAGTCGACAGGGATTGGGGGCTAATGAAAAACTGTTTTTT
-	TRBV4-2	15	TRBJ2-7	-	CASSQESGQSYEQYF	TGTGCCAGCAGCCAAGAGTCAGGGCAGTCCTACGAGCAGTACTTC
TRBD1	TRBV6-5	15	TRBJ2-2	-	CASRDRGLGTGELFF	TGTGCCAGCAGAGACAGGGGGCTCGGGACCGGGGAGCTGTTTTTT
-	TRBV27	13	TRBJ2-7	-	CASSLSGPYEQYF	TGTGCCAGCAGTTTAAGCGGTCCCTACGAGCAGTACTTC
TRBD1	TRBV19	14	TRBJ1-2	-	CASSTGTDNYGYTF	TGTGCCAGTAGTACCGGGACAGACAACTATGGCTACACCTTC
-	TRBV4-2	14	TRBJ2-7	-	CASSQGDRPYEQYF	TGTGCCAGCAGCCAAGGTGACAGACCCTACGAGCAGTACTTC
-	TRBV9	13	TRBJ1-5	-	CASSVQVDQPQHF	TGTGCCAGCAGCGTACAGGTAGATCAGCCCCAGCATTTT
-	TRBV5-6	14	TRBJ1-2	-	CASSPREMGYGYTF	TGTGCCAGCAGCCCGAGGGAGATGGGCTATGGCTACACCTTC
TRBD1	TRBV7-9	16	TRBJ1-2	-	CASNKPGQGAVYGYTF	TGTGCCAGCAACAAACCGGGACAGGGGGCTGTCTATGGCTACACCTTC
TRBD1	TRBV27	13	TRBJ1-4	-	CASGDREREKLFF	TGTGCCAGCGGGGACAGAGAGCGTGAAAAACTGTTTTTT
TRBD1	TRBV7-3	16	TRBJ1-6	-	CASSLSLGQGDSPLHF	TGTGCCAGCAGCTTATCCTTGGGACAGGGGGACTCACCCCTCCACTTT
-	TRBV5-5	14	TRBJ1-5	-	CASSIVASNQPQHF	TGTGCCAGCAGCATCGTTGCGAGCAATCAGCCCCAGCATTTT
-	TRBV13	12	TRBJ1-1	-	CASSLGQGEAFF	TGTGCCAGCAGCTTAGGACAGGGTGAAGCTTTCTTT
-	TRBV27	13	TRBJ1-2	-	CASSPRGRRGYTF	TGTGCCAGCAGTCCCCGCGGAAGGCGAGGCTACACCTTC
-	TRBV18	13	TRBJ1-1	-	CASSPNRDTEAFF	TGTGCCAGCTCACCCAACAGGGACACTGAAGCTTTCTTT
TRBD1	TRBV15	16	TRBJ2-3	few	CATSSRQGSVADTQYF	TGTGCCACCAGCAGCCGACAGGGGAGTGTCGCAGATACGCAGTATTTT